This is a list of T cell receptor beta chains from one sample in a study of cytomegalovirus exposure and HLA in healthy donors. Generated by immunoSEQ multiplex PCR, the TCRdb table keeps only in-frame clones and is missing some. The sample has tens of thousands of clones, 65% to 70% seen once. The specimen sequenced was PBMCs. The receptors derive from a woman between 45 and 60 years old in good health and CMV-seropositive. CDR3s include the opening cysteine and the closing phenylalanine or tryptophan. D genes are given only for firm matches. Clone size is stated in some rows and not others, as once, few, many or a class when expanded.

>TRBV9|-|TRBJ2-6|-
CASSALPGESGANVLTF
TGTGCCAGCAGCGCCCTACCGGGTGAGTCTGGGGCCAACGTCCTGACTTTC
>TRBV9|TRBD1|TRBJ1-2|-
CASSPGTVYGYTF
TGTGCCAGCAGCCCCGGGACAGTCTATGGCTACACCTTC
>TRBV7-2|-|TRBJ1-1|few
CASSPRGGRFTEAFF
TGTGCCAGCAGCCCCCGGGGAGGGCGTTTTACTGAAGCTTTCTTT
>TRBV27|TRBD1|TRBJ1-2|-
CASSPLDRAYGYTF
TGTGCCAGCAGTCCTCTCGACAGGGCTTATGGCTACACCTTC
>TRBV5-4|TRBD1|TRBJ1-2|-
CASSSGQGWGYTF
TGTGCCAGCAGCTCTGGACAGGGCTGGGGCTACACCTTC
>TRBV5-3|-|TRBJ1-2|few
CARSLRQVLDYGYTF
TGTGCCAGAAGCCTCCGACAGGTCCTGGACTATGGCTACACCTTC
>TRBV7-3|TRBD1|TRBJ1-6|-
CASSFNPTGWDNSPLHF
TGTGCCAGCAGCTTTAATCCGACAGGGTGGGATAATTCACCCCTCCACTTT
>TRBV7-9|-|TRBJ1-1|-
CSGSPIAGGRVNTEAFF
TGTTCCGGCAGCCCGATAGCCGGGGGGCGGGTGAACACTGAAGCTTTCTTT
>TRBV27|TRBD1|TRBJ1-1|few
CASLTRQGGRTEAFF
TGTGCCAGCCTGACGAGGCAGGGGGGTCGAACTGAAGCTTTCTTT
>TRBV29-1|-|TRBJ2-2|-
CSVLEQNTGELFF
TGCAGCGTTCTCGAACAGAACACCGGGGAGCTGTTTTTT
>TRBV5-1|-|TRBJ2-1|-
CASSLGGGGSNEQFF
TGCGCCAGCAGCTTGGGCGGTGGCGGATCCAATGAGCAGTTCTTC